This T cell receptor (beta chain) originates from a study of CD8 T cells in acute hepatitis C reinfection (dated by TCRdb to the early 2020s). Notes on the research overall: The study profiled the TCRbeta repertoire of CD8+ T cells specific for the HCV NS3-1073 epitope during acute infection and after viral clearance. Paired acute and follow-up samples were contributed by four spontaneous resolvers.

Read against the paper, the sample's time point label means: naive CD8 control sorted from an acute-time-point sample. Enrolled in the Montreal Hepatitis C Cohort (HEPCO) in Canada, the donors were people who inject drugs, and these donors were followed every 3 months. Acute primary HCV infection was defined by a positive HCV RNA or antibody test following a negative test within the previous 24 weeks. Surface staining used CD3, CD8 and CD45RO antibodies, with an aqua fixable dye to exclude dead cells. The cohort comprised several spontaneous resolvers, defined by HCV RNA clearance within 24 weeks. Frozen stocks of peripheral blood mononuclear cells were first thawed, after which negative isolation of CD8+ T cells was carried out using the MACS CD8+ T cell Isolation Kit. Sorting of the cells was done on a BD FACSAria II cell sorter. This clone was found a few times. Its antigen is unknown. The sample holds no much larger clone one base away, and base qualities are not on file.

V lost 3 bases and J lost 11 bases; the stretch between them is 8 bases long. The CDR3 runs 11 residues from the cysteine to the phenylalanine. The CDR3 DNA has 33 bases and is translated from base 1. CDR1 LNHDA and CDR2 SQIVND were looked up in the germline V gene (reference sequence). Genomic DNA was extracted from FACS-sorted cells, and TCRbeta chains were sequenced through the commercial immunoSEQ service. The paper's processing steps were these. The repertoire data were analyzed using ImmunoSEQ Analyzer software v3.0 and R v3.5.1. Only productive rearrangements were analyzed, as sequences containing stop codons or out-of-frame rearrangements were removed. The sequencing provider supplied the metrics for Simpson diversity, Shannon entropy, CDR3 length and nucleotide addition. Based on frequency, clonotypes were placed into dominant, sub-dominant, low or lowest abundance groups, and clonotypes under 0.1% were left out of most analyses. A CDR3 amino acid clonotype was designated public if detected in at least two subjects at a cumulative frequency of at least 0.5%. TCRdb holds this immuneACCESS table with in-frame rearrangements only. Some clones are missing; in checked studies, unresolved V genes explain under half, and the rest has no known cause. D and trimming come from the DNA, and the V and J calls and clone size come from that table. In this sample the table shows 30,000 to 40,000 clones, approximately 85% of which occur a single time. The top ten clones comprise about 10% of the sample.

On the study overall, not on this receptor specifically: It was rare for CDR3 sequences to be shared with other epitopes, and exact matching may have been limited by differing sequencing approaches. Thirteen public clonotypes were identified irrespective of outcome, and one of the public clonotypes used V04-02/J02-02. Preferential use of the TRBV04 and TRBV06 gene families was observed in all groups, and this preferential usage was not explained by overrepresentation in the naive pool. High diversity was observed in NS3-1073 specific repertoires, and no significant differences in diversity were found between acute resolver, follow-up resolver and acute chronic samples. NS3-1073 specific cells were too rare to sort in chronically infected subjects, so no follow-up repertoires exist for those subjects. Only the TCRbeta chain was sequenced in bulk, so alphabeta pairing of public clonotypes could not be determined.

The rearrangement combines TRBV19 with TRBJ2-1; TRBD2 is possibly the D segment (6 matching bases). This TCR derives from a woman younger than 35 who spontaneously cleared hepatitis C infection. The specimen sequenced was naive CD8+ T cells from PBMCs. The cell subset or site label, read with the paper, signifies: sorted total naive CD45RO-negative CD8+ T cells. CDR3 protein: CASSMGGKQFF. In nucleotides, the sequence is TGTGCCAGTAGTATGGGGGGAAAGCAGTTCTTC.